A selection of T cell receptor beta chains follows, all from one sample in a study of blood T cell repertoires in COVID-19. The protocol was immunoSEQ multiplex PCR, while the TCRdb copy is restricted to in-frame clones and leaves out a portion. This table holds around 250,000 clones, 86% found once. Material: peripheral blood. The receptors derive from a man aged 55 to 69 with acute or convalescent COVID-19. CDR3s include the opening cysteine and the closing phenylalanine or tryptophan. A D gene is named only where the DNA matches it firmly. A clone size is listed for some rows: how often the clone was seen (once, few, many), or a class if it is expanded.

d_gene: -; v_gene: TRBV27; abundance: -; j_gene: TRBJ1-6; CDR3aa: CASRSAGALNNSPLHF; CDR3nt: TGTGCCAGCAGGTCTGCAGGGGCACTTAATAATTCACCCCTCCACTTT
d_gene: TRBD2; v_gene: TRBV7-2; abundance: once; j_gene: TRBJ2-1; CDR3aa: CASSLVRDYLYNEQFF; CDR3nt: TGTGCCAGCAGCTTAGTAAGGGACTACCTCTACAATGAGCAGTTCTTC
d_gene: -; v_gene: TRBV9; abundance: -; j_gene: TRBJ1-3; CDR3aa: CASSVAEGVQGNTIYF; CDR3nt: TGTGCCAGCAGCGTAGCCGAAGGGGTTCAAGGAAACACCATATATTTT
d_gene: -; v_gene: TRBV7-9; abundance: -; j_gene: TRBJ1-1; CDR3aa: CASSFLESEAFF; CDR3nt: TGTGCCAGCAGCTTTCTTGAGTCTGAAGCTTTCTTT
d_gene: TRBD2; v_gene: TRBV5-1; abundance: -; j_gene: TRBJ2-7; CDR3aa: CASSLEVGLYEQYF; CDR3nt: TGCGCCAGCAGCCTAGAGGTGGGACTATACGAGCAGTACTTC
d_gene: TRBD1; v_gene: TRBV19; abundance: few; j_gene: TRBJ1-1; CDR3aa: CASFAGQGTMDTEAFF; CDR3nt: TGTGCCAGTTTCGCCGGACAGGGGACAATGGACACTGAAGCTTTCTTT
d_gene: -; v_gene: TRBV24-1; abundance: -; j_gene: TRBJ1-4; CDR3aa: CATSDPQGSGEKLFF; CDR3nt: TGTGCCACCAGTGATCCACAGGGATCGGGTGAAAAACTGTTTTTT
d_gene: TRBD1; v_gene: TRBV13; abundance: -; j_gene: TRBJ1-1; CDR3aa: CASRIDRGTEAFF; CDR3nt: TGTGCCAGCAGAATCGACAGGGGAACTGAAGCTTTCTTT
d_gene: TRBD1; v_gene: TRBV19; abundance: -; j_gene: TRBJ1-5; CDR3aa: CASSTPGQGTQPQHF; CDR3nt: TGTGCCAGTAGTACCCCCGGACAGGGGACTCAGCCCCAGCATTTT
d_gene: TRBD2; v_gene: TRBV19; abundance: -; j_gene: TRBJ2-7; CDR3aa: CASSTDSGRANEQYF; CDR3nt: TGTGCCAGTAGTACAGATAGCGGGAGGGCCAACGAGCAGTACTTC
d_gene: TRBD2; v_gene: TRBV27; abundance: -; j_gene: TRBJ2-1; CDR3aa: CASSVTSGSSYNEQFF; CDR3nt: TGTGCCAGCAGTGTTACTAGCGGGAGCTCCTACAATGAGCAGTTCTTC
d_gene: -; v_gene: TRBV24-1; abundance: -; j_gene: TRBJ1-1; CDR3aa: CATSDSGLEAFF; CDR3nt: TGTGCCACCAGTGACTCAGGACTTGAAGCTTTCTTT